This section outlines one TCR beta chain sequence together with its context. Its specificity is unknown. The sample originates from a study of shared clonotypes between healthy human individuals. Findings and caveats of the study: Generally, naive subsets came out with larger estimated richness than memory subsets. Compared with clonotypes that all four donors shared, non-shared clonotypes had lower generation probabilities.

This table comes from immunoSEQ multiplex PCR, and its TCRdb copy is limited to in-frame clones, with some not included. The sample records some 2,100,000 clones, roughly 95% being singletons. The sequenced material came from naive CD4+ T cells sorted from blood. Subset indicated: CD45RA+ positively selected. The receptor comes from a man younger than 30 in good health.

CDR3 bases: TGCAGCGCCGTTGGAGGCACTGAAGCTTTCTTT. Encoded protein: CSAVGGTEAFF. V is TRBV20-1 and J is TRBJ1-1; D unclear. The CDR3 sequence is 11 residues long. CDR1 DFQATT and CDR2 SNEGSKA come from the germline V gene (reference sequence).